Sample share makes the clone carrying this TCR beta chain medium-sized. Its antigen remains unidentified. This specimen belongs to a study of liver allograft versus peripheral blood T cells. Study details: Hepatic allograft T cell receptor repertoires were evaluated relative to those present in recipients' peripheral blood.

Study-level findings and limits: Peripheral blood repertoires reportedly differed from the T cell receptor repertoires found inside liver allografts.

The CDR3 spans 13 residues. Trimming removed 2 bases from V and 3 bases from J, with 7 bases in between. Germline CDR1 and CDR2: KGHSH and LQKENI. MiXCR, applied by TCRdb to the reads, yields one record per CDR3 protein. The sample has approximately 4,000 distinct CDR3 sequences, roughly 15% seen once. The receptor was derived from a human patient who had a liver transplant. Some T cells may be the graft donor's. The chain has TRBV18 and TRBJ1-2, with D perhaps matching TRBD1 (6 bases). The CDR3 DNA is TGTGCCAGCTCACCAGGGGGCGACTATGGCTACACCTTC. It is translated as CASSPGGDYGYTF.